What follows are 12 T cell receptor beta chains derived from one specimen sequenced in a study of blood T cell repertoires in COVID-19. The table came from immunoSEQ multiplex PCR; TCRdb's copy has only in-frame clones and leaves some out. The sample includes approximately 55,000 clones, 75% to 95% of them seen just once. What was sequenced was peripheral blood. The receptors derive from a man aged 35 to 55 with acute or convalescent COVID-19.

The chain employs TRBV24-1 and TRBJ2-1, with TRBD2 matching 7 bases. The CDR3 has 15 amino acids. Germline V gives CDR1 KGHDR, CDR2 SFDVKD. V lost 6 bases to trimming and J lost 9 bases; unmatched junction nucleotides: 13. CDR3 in amino acids: CATSHTGGPSAEQFF. CDR3 bases: TGTGCCACCAGTCACACGGGAGGACCCTCGGCTGAGCAGTTCTTC.

The V and J genes are TRBV6-5 and TRBJ1-1; no reliable D call. The CDR3 contains 13 residues. V lost 2 bases to trimming and J lost 5 bases, with 9 bases between them. From germline, CDR1 is MNHEY and CDR2 SVGAGI. CDR3 region: CASSYLDRTEAFF. In DNA, the CDR3 is TGTGCCAGCAGTTACCTTGATCGGACTGAAGCTTTCTTT.

The chain has TRBV6-5 and TRBJ1-3; tentative D call: TRBD1 (6 bases). This CDR3 has 12 residues. V lost 9 bases and J 4 bases, leaving 10 bases between the germline ends. Germline assignment: CDR1 MNHEY and CDR2 SVGAGI. The CDR3 region has the DNA TGTGCCAGTACAGGGTTCGGAAACACCATATATTTT. It encodes CASTGFGNTIYF.

This rearrangement joins TRBV11-3 to TRBJ2-5; D gene unclear. This CDR3 has 11 amino acids. In germline, CDR1 is SGHNT, CDR2 YENEEA. V lost 3 bases and J lost 5, with 4 bases in between. The DNA of the CDR3 is TGTGCCAGCAGCTTCGGGGAGACCCAGTACTTC. Its translation is CASSFGETQYF.

V and J are TRBV15 and TRBJ2-1; possible D gene TRBD1, 5 bases. Germline V gene sequence: CDR1 LNHNV, CDR2 YYDKDF (reference sequence). Trimming stripped 5 bases from V and 7 bases from J, with 15 bases between. The CDR3 length is 14 residues. The CDR3 loop reads CATSGSGLGNEQFF. The CDR3 DNA sequence: TGTGCCACCAGCGGTTCAGGGTTGGGTAATGAGCAGTTCTTC.

The chain joins TRBV5-1 to TRBJ2-7, with 12 bases fitting TRBD2. Germline loops: CDR1 SGHRS, CDR2 YFSETQ. The CDR3 length is 16 residues. V shed 4 bases, J shed 7 bases, and the junction held 12 bases outside the gene matches. CDR3 nucleotide sequence: TGCGCCAGCAGCGGGGGGTCTAGCGGGAGGGCCGGGGAGCAGTACTTC. Its protein product is CASSGGSSGRAGEQYF.

The rearrangement uses TRBV30 and TRBJ2-3, with D maybe TRBD2 (6 bases). Germline CDR1 is GTSNPN and CDR2 is SVGIG (reference sequence). With 3 bases removed from V and 2 bases from J, the gap between germline ends came to 15 bases. The CDR3 sequence is 15 residues long. CDR3: CAWRRYRDFTDTQYF. The CDR3 nucleotides read TGTGCCTGGAGAAGATATCGGGACTTCACAGATACGCAGTATTTT. The whole variable domain, filled in from reference TRBV30 and TRBJ2-3, reads SQTIHQWPATLVQPVGSPLSLECTVEGTSNPNLYWYRQAAGRGLQLLFYSVGIGQISSEVPQNLSASRPQDRQFILSSKKLLLSDSGFYLCAWRRYRDFTDTQYFGPGTRLTVL.

The CDR3 bases are TGTGCCAGCAGTCACCGACTTCAGCCCCAGCATTTT. Amino acids: CASSHRLQPQHF. The J gene is TRBJ1-5, the V gene TRBV6-2 or TRBV6-3; D is unclear. The CDR3 is 12 amino acids. The ends were cut back, 5 bases at V and 6 bases at J, with 8 bases in the middle. The germline V gene encodes CDR1 MNHEY and CDR2 SVGEGT.

The rearrangement links TRBV5-1 to TRBJ1-5; 10 positions match TRBD1. The CDR3 loop spans 14 amino acids. With 4 bases clipped from V and 5 bases from J, the junction kept 3 bases outside the gene matches. Germline CDR1 and CDR2: SGHRS and YFSETQ. The CDR3 protein is CASSTGTGDQPQHF. CDR3 DNA: TGCGCCAGCAGCACTGGGACAGGGGATCAGCCCCAGCATTTT.

The chain employs TRBV19 and TRBJ1-5, with 10 bases matching TRBD1. Germline V gene sequence: CDR1 LNHDA, CDR2 SQIVND (reference sequence). The CDR3 is made up of 17 amino acids. The junction had 6 bases not matched to a gene; V was cut back by 4 bases and J by 0 bases. The CDR3 is CASSTRQGAYSNQPQHF. In DNA form, the CDR3 reads TGTGCCAGTAGTACCCGACAGGGGGCCTATAGCAATCAGCCCCAGCATTTT.

The rearrangement joins TRBV7-3 to TRBJ1-2, with 10 bases that match TRBD1. Germline V CDR1 and CDR2: SGHTA, FQGTGA. The CDR3 has 14 residues. V lost 3 bases to trimming and J lost 2 bases; unmatched junction nucleotides: 0. CDR3 residues: CASSLGQGNYGYTF. The CDR3 DNA sequence: TGTGCCAGCAGCTTGGGACAGGGGAACTATGGCTACACCTTC.

The gene calls are TRBV27 and TRBJ2-7, with TRBD2 matching 11 bases. The V segment lost 3 bases and the J segment 4 bases; nucleotides outside the gene matches: 8. Germline V gene sequence: CDR1 MNHEY, CDR2 SMNVEV (reference sequence). This CDR3 contains 16 residues. The CDR3 region is CASSFGAVAGGYEQYF. CDR3 bases: TGTGCCAGCAGTTTCGGGGCGGTAGCGGGAGGGTACGAGCAGTACTTC.